Given below is one TCR beta chain in context. The antigen is not known. Germline V gene sequence: CDR1 MNHNY, CDR2 SVGAGI (reference sequence). The CDR3 extends over 15 amino acids. Trimming took 5 bases from V and 2 from J; bases not matched to a gene: 3. This entry comes from a study of cytomegalovirus exposure and HLA in healthy donors. General observations from the study: Researchers reported that a few CMV-associated chains were confirmed in vitro as CMV antigen-specific. Using the classifier, cytomegalovirus status was reportedly diagnosed with high specificity and sensitivity.

Sequencing was performed with immunoSEQ multiplex PCR; in TCRdb, only in-frame clones are kept and a portion is missing. The table lists fewer than 200,000 clones, roughly nine tenths of them singletons. This clonotype originated in a man between 18 and 29 years old in good health and CMV-seropositive. The J gene is TRBJ2-7, the V gene TRBV6-6, with 13 bases lining up with TRBD2. The sequencing input was PBMCs. CDR3 DNA sequence: TGTGCCAGCAGTCAAGGACTAGCGGGAGCCTACGAGCAGTACTTC. Amino acid sequence: CASSQGLAGAYEQYF.